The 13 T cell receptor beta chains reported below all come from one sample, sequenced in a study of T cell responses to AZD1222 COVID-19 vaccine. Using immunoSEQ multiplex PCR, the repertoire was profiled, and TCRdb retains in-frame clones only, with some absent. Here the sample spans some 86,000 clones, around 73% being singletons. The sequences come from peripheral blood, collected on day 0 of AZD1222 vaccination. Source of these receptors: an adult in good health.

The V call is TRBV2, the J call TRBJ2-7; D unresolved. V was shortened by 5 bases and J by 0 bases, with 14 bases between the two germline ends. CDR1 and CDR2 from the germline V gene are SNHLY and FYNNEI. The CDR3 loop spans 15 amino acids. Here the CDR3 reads CASSRSIFRSYEQYF. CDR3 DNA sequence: TGTGCCAGCAGTCGGTCGATCTTTCGCTCCTACGAGCAGTACTTC.

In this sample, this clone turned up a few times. Here the CDR3 reads CASSRKFRAVDNYGYTF. The CDR3 region has the DNA TGCGCCAGCAGTCGTAAATTCCGGGCAGTGGATAACTATGGCTACACCTTC. The chain employs TRBV23-1 and TRBJ1-2, with D uncertain. TRBV23-1 is an ORF; its function is uncertain. This CDR3 contains 17 residues. Trimming cost V 4 bases and J 1 base, with 19 bases left between them.

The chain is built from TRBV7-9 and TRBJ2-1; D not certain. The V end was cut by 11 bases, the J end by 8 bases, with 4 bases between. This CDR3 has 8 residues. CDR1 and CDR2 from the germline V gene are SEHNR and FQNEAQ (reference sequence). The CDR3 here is CAADEQFF. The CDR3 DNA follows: TGTGCCGCCGATGAGCAGTTCTTC.

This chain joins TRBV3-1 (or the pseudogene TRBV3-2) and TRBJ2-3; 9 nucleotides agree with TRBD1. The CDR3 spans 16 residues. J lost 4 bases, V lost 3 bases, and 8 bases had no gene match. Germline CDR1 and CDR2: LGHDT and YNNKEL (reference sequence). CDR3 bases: TGTGCCAGCAGCCAGAAGGGACAGGGTAGGGCAGATACGCAGTATTTT. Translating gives CASSQKGQGRADTQYF.

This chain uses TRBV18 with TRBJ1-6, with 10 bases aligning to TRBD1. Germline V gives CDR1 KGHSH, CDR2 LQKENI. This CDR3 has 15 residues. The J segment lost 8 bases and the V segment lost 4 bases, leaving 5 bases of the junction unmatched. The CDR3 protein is CASSLSGQGYSPLHF. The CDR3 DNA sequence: TGTGCCAGCTCACTGTCGGGACAGGGGTATTCACCCCTCCACTTT. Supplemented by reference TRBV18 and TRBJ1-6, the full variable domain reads NAGVMQNPRHLVRRRGQEARLRCSPMKGHSHVYWYRQLPEEGLKFMVYLQKENIIDESGMPKERFSAEFPKEGPSILRIQQVVRGDSAAYFCASSLSGQGYSPLHFGNGTRLTVT.

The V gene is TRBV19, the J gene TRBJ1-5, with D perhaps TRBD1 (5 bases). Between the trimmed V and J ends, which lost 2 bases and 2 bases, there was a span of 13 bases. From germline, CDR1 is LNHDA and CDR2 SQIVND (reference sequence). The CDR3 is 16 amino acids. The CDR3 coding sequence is TGTGCCAGTAGTATACCTAAACAAGGGGGCAATCAGCCCCAGCATTTT. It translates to CASSIPKQGGNQPQHF.

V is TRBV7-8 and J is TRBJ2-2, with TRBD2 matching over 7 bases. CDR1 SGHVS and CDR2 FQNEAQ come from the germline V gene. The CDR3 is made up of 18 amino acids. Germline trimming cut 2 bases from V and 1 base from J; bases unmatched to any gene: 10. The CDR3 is CASSLRTSGRRNTGELFF. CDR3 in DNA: TGTGCCAGCAGCTTAAGGACTAGTGGCAGGAGGAACACCGGGGAGCTGTTTTTT. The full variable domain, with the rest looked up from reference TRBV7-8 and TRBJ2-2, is GAGVSQSPRYKVAKRGQDVALRCDPISGHVSLFWYQQALGQGPEFLTYFQNEAQLDKSGLPSDRFFAERPEGSVSTLKIQRTQQEDSAVYLCASSLRTSGRRNTGELFFGEGSRLTVL.

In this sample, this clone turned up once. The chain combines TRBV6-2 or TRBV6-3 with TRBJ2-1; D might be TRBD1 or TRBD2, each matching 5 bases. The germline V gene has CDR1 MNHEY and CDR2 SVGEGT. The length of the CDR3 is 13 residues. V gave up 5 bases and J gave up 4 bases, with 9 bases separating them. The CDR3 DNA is TGTGCCAGCAGTGGGACGGCATACAATGAGCAGTTCTTC. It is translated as CASSGTAYNEQFF.

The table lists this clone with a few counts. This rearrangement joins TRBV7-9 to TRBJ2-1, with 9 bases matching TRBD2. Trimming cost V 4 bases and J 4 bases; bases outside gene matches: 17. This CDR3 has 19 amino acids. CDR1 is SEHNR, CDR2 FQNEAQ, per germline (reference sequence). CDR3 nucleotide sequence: TGTGCCAGCAGCTCCAGGGGGGCGGCACGGACTAGCGTTTACAATGAGCAGTTCTTC. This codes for CASSSRGAARTSVYNEQFF.

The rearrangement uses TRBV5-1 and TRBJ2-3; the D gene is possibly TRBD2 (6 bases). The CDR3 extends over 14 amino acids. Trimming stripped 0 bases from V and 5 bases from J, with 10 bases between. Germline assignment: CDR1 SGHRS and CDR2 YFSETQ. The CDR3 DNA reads TGCGCCAGCAGCTTGGTTGGGGGAGGAGATACGCAGTATTTT. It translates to CASSLVGGGDTQYF.

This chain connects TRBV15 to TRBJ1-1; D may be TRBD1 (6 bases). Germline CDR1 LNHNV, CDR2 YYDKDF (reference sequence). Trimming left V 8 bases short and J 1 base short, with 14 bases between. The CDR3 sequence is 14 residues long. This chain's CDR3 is CATQRGLGNTEAFF. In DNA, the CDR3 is TGTGCCACCCAGCGGGGGCTCGGGAACACTGAAGCTTTCTTT.

Here the CDR3 reads CASIGVAKNIQYF. The CDR3, as DNA: TGTGCCAGTATTGGGGTTGCCAAAAACATTCAGTACTTC. This sequence joins TRBV19 and TRBJ2-4; D is undetermined. V was cut by 7 bases and J by 1 base, with 8 bases left in between. The CDR3 covers 13 residues. Germline V gene sequence: CDR1 LNHDA, CDR2 SQIVND (reference sequence).

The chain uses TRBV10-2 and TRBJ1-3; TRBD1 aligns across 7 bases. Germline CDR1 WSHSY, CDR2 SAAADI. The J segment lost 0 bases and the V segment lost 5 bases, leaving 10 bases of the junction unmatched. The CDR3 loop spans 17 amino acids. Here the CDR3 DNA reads TGCGCCAGCAGTAGGAGGGGGCCTAACTTCTCTGGAAACACCATATATTTT. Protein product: CASSRRGPNFSGNTIYF.